The T cell receptor (beta chain) under discussion was sequenced for a study of blood T cell repertoires in COVID-19. Overall study: The origin of the acute and convalescent COVID-19 samples was the United States, Italy and Spain.

Some clones are missing from TCRdb's copy, which holds only in-frame ones; the method was immunoSEQ multiplex PCR. The repertoire includes tens of thousands of clones, about 86% of them detected once, and roughly 8.1% sits in the top ten. This CDR3 has 13 residues. CDR1 LNHDA and CDR2 SQIVND come from the germline V gene (reference sequence). V lost 3 bases to trimming and J lost 4 bases, with 7 bases between them. This clone was found once. This TCR came from an older woman with acute or convalescent COVID-19. The sample taken for sequencing was peripheral blood. V is TRBV19 and J is TRBJ1-5; no clear D. In nucleotides, the CDR3 is TGTGCCAGTAGTATCGGTAGAAATCAGCCCCAGCATTTT. Its protein is CASSIGRNQPQHF.